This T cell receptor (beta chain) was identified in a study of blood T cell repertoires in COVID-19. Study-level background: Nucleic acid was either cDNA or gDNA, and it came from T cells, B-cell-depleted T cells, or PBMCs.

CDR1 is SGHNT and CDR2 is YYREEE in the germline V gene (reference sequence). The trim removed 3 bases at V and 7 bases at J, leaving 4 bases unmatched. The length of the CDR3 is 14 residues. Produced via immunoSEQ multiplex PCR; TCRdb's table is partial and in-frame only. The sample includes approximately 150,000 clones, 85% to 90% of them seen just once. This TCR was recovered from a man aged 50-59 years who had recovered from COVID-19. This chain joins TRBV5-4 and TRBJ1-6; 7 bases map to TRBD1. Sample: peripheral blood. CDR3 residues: CASSSGQLNSPLHF. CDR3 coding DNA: TGTGCCAGCAGCTCGGGACAGCTAAATTCACCCCTCCACTTT.